The rows below give T cell receptor beta chains drawn from one sample of a study of tumor and adjacent non-tumor tissue in lung cancer. TCRdb used MiXCR to reprocess the multiplex PCR reads, holding one entry per CDR3 protein. The table has about 90,000 distinct CDR3 sequences, around 76% seen once. The sequenced material came from distant non-tumor lung tissue. The receptor source for this set is a woman in her fifties or sixties with non-small cell lung cancer. CDR3s include the opening cysteine and the closing phenylalanine or tryptophan. The D gene is left open where the match is weak. Clone size is stated in some rows and not others, as once, few, many or a class when expanded.

d_gene	v_gene	len	j_gene	abundance	CDR3aa	CDR3nt
.	TRBV29-1	15	TRBJ2-3	once	CSVDGSVGAADTQYF	TGCAGCGTTGATGGGTCGGTGGGGGCAGCTGATACGCAGTATTTT
TRBD2	TRBV7-9	14	TRBJ2-7	many	CASSLGTSGTEQYF	TGTGCCAGCAGCTTAGGGACTAGCGGGACCGAGCAGTACTTC
.	TRBV5-8	14	TRBJ2-2	.	CASNLARLTGELFF	TGTGCCAGCAACTTGGCCAGACTTACCGGGGAGCTGTTTTTT
TRBD1	TRBV6-1	14	TRBJ2-2	.	CVSRDRECAGELLF	TGTGTCAGCAGGGACAGGGAGTGTGCCGGGGAACTGCTTTTT
.	TRBV24-1	13	TRBJ2-7	.	CATSEAGSYEQYF	TGTGCCACCAGTGAGGCAGGGTCCTACGAGCAGTACTTC
TRBD1	TRBV6-5	14	TRBJ1-2	.	CASALLTGIYGYTF	TGTGCCAGCGCCCTCCTGACAGGGATCTATGGCTACACCTTC
.	TRBV6-5	12	TRBJ2-7	.	CSSSPPRGEQYF	TGTTCCAGCAGTCCCCCCAGAGGCGAGCAGTACTTC
.	TRBV6-2/TRBV6-3	15	TRBJ2-3	.	CASTYSFGGTDTEYF	TGCGCCAGCACATACAGCTTCGGAGGCACAGATACGGAGTATTTT
TRBD2	TRBV6-5	17	TRBJ2-1	.	CVSRHASGRGGDSEHFF	TGTGTCAGCAGGCACGCCTCGGGGCGGGGGGGGGACAGTGAGCATTTCTTC
.	TRBV5-1	15	TRBJ2-5	.	CASSPAGTRQETQCF	TGCGCCAGCAGCCCGGCAGGGACACGGCAAGAGACCCAGTGCTTT
.	TRBV11-2	15	TRBJ2-3	.	CASSPRQAYTVTQYF	TGTGCCAGTAGCCCGAGACAGGCGTACACAGTTACGCAGTATTTT
.	TRBV6-6	13	TRBJ2-7	.	CAAQGTRVYEQCF	TGTGCCGCCCAAGGGACAAGGGTCTACGAGCAGTGCTTC
.	TRBV4-2	12	TRBJ1-2	.	CANSTGSYGYTF	TGTGCCAACAGCACGGGGAGCTATGGCTACACCTTC
.	TRBV24-1	17	TRBJ1-2	.	CATSNYRPGALDYGYIF	TGTGCGACCAGTAATTACAGGCCTGGGGCCCTAGACTATGGCTACATCTTC